A single sample is the source of the 22 T cell receptor beta chains below, sequenced in a study of T cell changes during pregnancy in multiple sclerosis. Profiling relied on immunoSEQ multiplex PCR, and the TCRdb table lists in-frame clones only, not all of them. The profile shows approximately 20,000 clones, more than 85% of them singletons. Source: CD8+ T cells from peripheral blood mononuclear cells, taken after pregnancy. The receptors were sampled from a female donor with multiple sclerosis, enrolled in a pregnancy study.

J is TRBJ2-1 and V is TRBV5-6; 7 bases align to TRBD1. This CDR3 is 18 amino acids long. V lost 4 bases, J lost 2 bases, and 15 bases stayed unmatched. Germline V gene lookup returns CDR1 SGHDT and CDR2 YYEEEE. This CDR3 reads CASSPTEPGQYPYNEQFF. The CDR3 DNA follows: TGTGCCAGCAGCCCAACTGAACCGGGACAGTATCCCTACAATGAGCAGTTCTTC. Full variable domain (remainder filled in from reference TRBV5-6 and TRBJ2-1): DAGVTQSPTHLIKTRGQQVTLRCSPKSGHDTVSWYQQALGQGPQFIFQYYEEEERQRGNFPDRFSGHQFPNYSSELNVNALLLGDSALYLCASSPTEPGQYPYNEQFFGPGTRLTVL.

The chain has TRBV5-8 and TRBJ2-1; 7 bases line up with TRBD2. This CDR3 contains 16 residues. The germline CDR1 and CDR2 sequences are SGHTS and YDEGEE. V gave up 0 bases and J gave up 1 base; unmatched junction bases: 4. DNA for the CDR3: TGTGCCAGCAGCTTGGCCCAAGCGGGATCCTACAATGAGCAGTTCTTC. It specifies CASSLAQAGSYNEQFF.

In the case of this clone: A read error may account for a junction end that differs from germline. This sequence joins TRBV7-7 and TRBJ2-7; D perhaps matches TRBD2 (5 bases). This CDR3 comprises 13 residues. Germline CDR1 is SSHAT and CDR2 is FNYEAQ (reference sequence). The DNA of the CDR3 is TGTGCTAGCAGCTTCGGACGGGGCTACGAGCAGTACTTC. This translates into CASSFGRGYEQYF. The full variable domain, in which reference TRBV7-7 and TRBJ2-7 provide the parts outside the CDR3, is GAGVSQSPRYKVTKRGQDVTLRCDPISSHATLYWYQQALGQGPEFLTYFNYEAQPDKSGLPSDRFSAERPEGSISTLTIQRTEQRDSAMYRCASSFGRGYEQYFGPGTRLTVT.

The CDR3 sequence is CASSQGGSGLQETQYF. DNA for the CDR3: TGCGCCAGCAGCCAAGGAGGTTCAGGACTACAAGAGACCCAGTACTTC. The chain carries TRBV4-3 and TRBJ2-5; tentatively, D is TRBD2 (6 bases). Germline V gene lookup returns CDR1 LGHNA and CDR2 YSLEER. The CDR3 sequence is 16 residues long. V lost 1 base and J 2 bases, leaving 14 bases between the germline ends.

The J gene is TRBJ1-1, the V gene TRBV6-5; TRBD1 aligns across 9 bases. The germline CDR1 and CDR2 sequences are MNHEY and SVGAGI. The trim removed 2 bases at V and 3 bases at J, leaving 7 bases unmatched. The CDR3 is 16 residues long. The CDR3: CASSYRQGVVYTEAFF. The CDR3 nucleotides read TGTGCCAGCAGTTACAGACAGGGGGTGGTGTACACTGAAGCTTTCTTT.

The gene calls are TRBV30 and TRBJ2-7, with 7 bases fitting TRBD2. Looked up from germline, CDR1 is GTSNPN and CDR2 is SVGIG (reference sequence). V dropped 5 bases and J dropped 5; count of bases not matched to a gene: 3. CDR3 length: 11 amino acids. In DNA form, the CDR3 reads TGTGCCTGGTGGGGGGGGGACGAGCAGTACTTC. It encodes CAWWGGDEQYF.

The gene calls are TRBV5-4 and TRBJ2-5; 7 bases line up with TRBD2. The CDR3 spans 14 residues. The germline gives CDR1 SGHNT, CDR2 YYREEE (reference sequence). Unmatched junction bases numbered 4, after V lost 1 base and J lost 4 bases. The CDR3 coding sequence is TGTGCCAGCAGCTTGAAATTAGCGGGAGAGACCCAGTACTTC. It codes for CASSLKLAGETQYF.

The rearrangement joins TRBV5-8 to TRBJ2-1, with a weak D call TRBD2 (7 bases). Trimming removed 3 bases from V and 9 bases from J, with 16 bases in between. There are 14 residues in the CDR3. Germline CDR1 and CDR2: SGHTS and YDEGEE. Here the CDR3 reads CASSSRGGVSEQFF. CDR3 sequence (DNA): TGTGCCAGCAGCTCGAGGGGGGGGGTGAGTGAGCAGTTCTTC.

This chain links TRBV6-5 with TRBJ2-7, with D possibly TRBD2 on 6 matching bases. Germline assignment: CDR1 MNHEY and CDR2 SVGAGI. The CDR3 sequence is 14 residues long. Trimming stripped 0 bases from V and 2 bases from J, with 8 bases between. The CDR3 bases are TGTGCCAGCAGTTACTCCGGGACTCCCTACGAGCAGTACTTC. As protein: CASSYSGTPYEQYF.

The rearrangement uses TRBV4-3 and TRBJ1-2; 9 positions match TRBD1. The V segment lost 0 bases and the J segment 6 bases; nucleotides outside the gene matches: 5. CDR1 LGHNA and CDR2 YSLEER come from the germline V gene. This CDR3 contains 15 residues. This chain's CDR3 is CASSQDGDRVDGYTF. The CDR3 nucleotides read TGCGCCAGCAGCCAAGATGGGGACAGGGTCGATGGCTACACCTTC.

The CDR3 nucleotides are TGCGCCAGCAGCCAAGAACTCTCTCGGGGCTACGAGCAGTACTTC. Protein: CASSQELSRGYEQYF. The chain links TRBV4-1 to TRBJ2-7; possible D gene TRBD2, 5 bases. The V end lost 0 bases, the J end lost 3 bases, and 12 bases lay between the germline ends. The CDR3 consists of 15 residues. Germline loops: CDR1 MGHRA, CDR2 YSYEKL.

The chain combines TRBV4-1 with TRBJ2-2, with a possible D match to TRBD1 (5 bases). Germline V gives CDR1 MGHRA, CDR2 YSYEKL. This CDR3 is 15 amino acids long. Trimming shortened V by 3 bases and J by 4 bases, and 12 bases separated the two germline ends. The CDR3: CASSHRTRSTGELFF. As DNA, the CDR3 is TGCGCCAGCAGCCACCGGACACGTAGCACCGGGGAGCTGTTTTTT.

The chain combines TRBV11-2 with TRBJ2-1, with D hard to call. Germline V gene lookup returns CDR1 SGHAT and CDR2 FQNNGV. The CDR3 sequence is 13 residues long. The V and J ends lost 5 bases and 5 bases respectively, with 10 bases between them. CDR3 sequence reads: CASSMTQNNEQFF. The DNA of the CDR3 is TGTGCCAGCAGCATGACACAGAACAATGAGCAGTTCTTC.

V and J are TRBV27 and TRBJ1-1, with D unresolved. V was clipped by 5 bases and J by 3 bases, with 16 bases between them. Germline V gene sequence: CDR1 MNHEY, CDR2 SMNVEV (reference sequence). This CDR3 is built from 15 residues. The CDR3 bases are TGTGCCAGCAGTCCCCACCGGGGATGTGACACTGAAGCTTTCTTT. This codes for CASSPHRGCDTEAFF.

The chain uses TRBV4-1 and TRBJ2-1, with TRBD2 identical over 9 bases. V shed 0 bases, J shed 9 bases, and the junction held 6 bases outside the gene matches. The CDR3 is 15 residues long. Germline V gene lookup returns CDR1 MGHRA and CDR2 YSYEKL. The CDR3 sequence: CASSQDIAGGAEQFF. The CDR3 DNA follows: TGCGCCAGCAGCCAAGATATCGCGGGGGGGGCTGAGCAGTTCTTC.

The J gene is TRBJ1-2, the V gene TRBV5-8; tentatively, D is TRBD1 (6 bases). The germline gives CDR1 SGHTS, CDR2 YDEGEE. Trimming took off 2 bases at V and 5 bases at J, with 13 bases between the two ends. CDR3 length: 14 amino acids. The CDR3 spells CASSFRTDLYGYTF. CDR3 in DNA: TGTGCCAGCAGCTTCAGGACAGACTTATATGGCTACACCTTC.

The rearrangement joins TRBV6-6 to TRBJ2-7; a weak D match, TRBD2 (5 bases). The CDR3 runs 14 residues. The V and J ends lost 2 bases and 2 bases respectively, with 10 bases between them. CDR1 and CDR2 from the germline V gene are MNHNY and SVGAGI (reference sequence). In DNA, the CDR3 is TGTGCCAGCAGTTACGGAGGAGGTACCTACGAGCAGTACTTC. It translates to CASSYGGGTYEQYF.

In this sample, this clone is large. The chain couples TRBV28 to TRBJ2-7; D not certain. CDR1 is MDHEN and CDR2 is SYDVKM in the germline V gene. The CDR3 sequence is 13 residues long. Trimming took 2 bases from V and 5 from J, leaving 10 bases between them. The CDR3 loop reads CASSLRGWDEQYF. The CDR3 DNA sequence: TGTGCCAGCAGTTTAAGAGGATGGGACGAGCAGTACTTC.

The genes are TRBV27 and TRBJ2-5; no definite D call. This CDR3 region has 13 residues. V lost 3 bases, J lost 7 bases, and 12 bases lay in between. Germline-derived CDR1 and CDR2 are MNHEY and SMNVEV (reference sequence). CDR3 sequence (DNA): TGTGCCAGCAGTTTGGCGGTTGAAGCGACCCAGTACTTC. This translates into CASSLAVEATQYF.

This clone was seen only a few times. The chain couples TRBV5-1 to TRBJ2-7, with D uncertain. CDR3 length: 15 amino acids. Germline assignment: CDR1 SGHRS and CDR2 YFSETQ. V lost 1 base and J 0 bases, leaving 11 bases between the germline ends. This CDR3 is CASSLYSPHSYEQYF. The CDR3 bases are TGCGCCAGCAGCTTGTACTCTCCCCACTCCTACGAGCAGTACTTC.

This chain joins TRBV7-8 and TRBJ2-7; 7 bases are shared with TRBD1. V was pared by 1 base and J by 2 bases, with 2 bases of the junction left unmatched. Germline CDR1 SGHVS, CDR2 FQNEAQ. There are 14 residues in the CDR3. CDR3 sequence: CASSLGDSPYEQYF. Here the CDR3 DNA reads TGTGCCAGCAGCTTAGGGGACAGTCCCTACGAGCAGTACTTC.

This sequence joins TRBV5-1 and TRBJ2-1, with TRBD2 matching over 8 bases. The CDR3 has 16 amino acids. The junction had 14 bases not matched to a gene; V was cut back by 7 bases and J by 5 bases. Germline assignment: CDR1 SGHRS and CDR2 YFSETQ. The chain's CDR3 is CASFPGGASGNNEQFF. The CDR3 DNA is TGCGCCAGCTTCCCGGGGGGGGCTAGCGGCAACAATGAGCAGTTCTTC. The full variable domain, rest sourced from reference TRBV5-1 and TRBJ2-1, is KAGVTQTPRYLIKTRGQQVTLSCSPISGHRSVSWYQQTPGQGLQFLFEYFSETQRNKGNFPGRFSGRQFSNSRSEMNVSTLELGDSALYLCASFPGGASGNNEQFFGPGTRLTVL.